This record concerns one T cell receptor beta chain sequence. Its specificity is unknown. The record originates from a study of cytomegalovirus exposure and HLA in healthy donors. The wider study: Among around 200 million T cells, an earlier analysis found 117 million unique TCR beta sequences. Study results and caveats: The classifier, whose performance was assessed in both the original and validation cohorts, reportedly diagnosed cytomegalovirus status with high specificity and sensitivity. After further analysis at a later stage, 17,000 or so TCR beta sequences were associated with HLA alleles at 0.05 false discovery rate.

Healthy donors of bone marrow made up the group. It was with 60 Vbeta and 13 Jbeta primers that the PCR ran. Sequencing used immunoSEQ multiplex PCR; TCRdb keeps in-frame clones, though not all of them. The data contain about 140,000 clones, about 80% of them singletons. This sequence was found in a male donor in good health and CMV-seronegative. Sequencing was performed on PBMCs.

The CDR3 nucleotides read TGTGCCAGCAGTGACAGGGCATCAGGGGGAAATGGGACCCAGTACTTC. This gives the protein CASSDRASGGNGTQYF. The chain uses TRBV6-4 and TRBJ2-5; 7 bases map to TRBD1. This CDR3 contains 16 residues. V gave up 2 bases and J gave up 7 bases; unmatched junction bases: 13. Germline V gives CDR1 MRHNA, CDR2 SNTAGT.